This T cell receptor (beta chain) was sequenced for a study of shared clonotypes between healthy human individuals. The study's findings and limits: Estimated richness values were generally larger in naive subsets than in memory subsets.

Profiling relied on immunoSEQ multiplex PCR, and the TCRdb table lists in-frame clones only, not all of them. The repertoire has some 2.3 million clones, more than 80% of them found once; the top ten carry 0.39%. This clone has more than one count but fewer than ten. Antigen unknown. Other DNA sequences in the same sample also yield this CDR3. CDR3 length equals 12 residues. V was cut by 6 bases and J by 0 bases, with 4 bases left in between. Germline lookup yields CDR1 MDHEN and CDR2 SYDVKM. The receptor was isolated from a man younger than 35 in good health. Some clones in this sample may be carry-over from other donors' samples. Sample: naive CD4+ T cells from PBMCs. Sample subset: CD45RA+ positively selected. The chain couples TRBV28 to TRBJ2-3, with D hard to call. The CDR3 DNA is TGTGCCAGCAGCCCTAGCACAGATACGCAGTATTTT. Translation: CASSPSTDTQYF.